This T cell receptor beta chain was identified during a study of PD-1 blockade in classical Hodgkin lymphoma. Data came from immunoSEQ multiplex PCR; TCRdb stores just in-frame clones and leaves some out. The table includes nearly 50,000 clones, about 76% detected once. The time point is: cycle 4 day 1 (C4D1), after 5 to 7 weeks of nivolumab. Brentuximab vedotin exposure varied, and every patient relapsed after autologous stem cell transplantation. Study results and caveats: TCR diversity rose significantly by C4D1 in CD4+ but not CD8+ cells. Whatever underlies the repertoire differences (possibly disease activity or prior therapy) remains undefined.

This clone has more than one count but fewer than ten. Its target is not known. V gave up 3 bases and J gave up 2 bases; unmatched junction bases: 11. This CDR3 is built from 17 residues. CDR1 is SGHAT and CDR2 is FQNNGV in the germline V gene. The TCR comes from a human donor with classical Hodgkin lymphoma. This sample comprised peripheral blood mononuclear cells (PBMCs), obtained before the fourth cycle of nivolumab. The chain links TRBV11-2 to TRBJ1-2, with 8 bases that match TRBD1. CDR3 nucleotides: TGTGCCAGCAGCTTCGGGGCCGGGACAGGATTAAACTATGGCTACACCTTC. Its translation: CASSFGAGTGLNYGYTF.